The rows below give T cell receptor beta chains drawn from one sample of a study of blood T cell repertoires in COVID-19. Libraries were prepared by immunoSEQ multiplex PCR; TCRdb keeps only in-frame clonotypes and omits some of them. This sample has under 300,000 clones, with 80% to 90% found just once. The sequenced sample consisted of PBMCs or T cells enriched from blood (not recorded which). The receptors shown here come from a woman aged 45-60 years who had been exposed to COVID-19. The CDR3 runs from the conserved cysteine through the conserved F or W. The D gene is left open where the match is weak. Where a row states a size, it is once, few, many or the class of an expanded clone; other rows omit it.

j_gene: TRBJ2-3; len: 15; abundance: .; v_gene: TRBV5-1; d_gene: TRBD1; CDR3nt: TGCGCCAGCAGCTCCCGGACAGGGGGCTCAGTTACGCAGTATTTT; CDR3aa: CASSSRTGGSVTQYF
j_gene: TRBJ1-2; len: 15; abundance: .; v_gene: TRBV9; d_gene: TRBD1; CDR3nt: TGTGCCAGCAGCCCTCAGACAGGGGAGTCGAATGGCTACACCTTC; CDR3aa: CASSPQTGESNGYTF
j_gene: TRBJ2-1; len: 12; abundance: .; v_gene: TRBV19; d_gene: .; CDR3nt: TGTGCCAGTAGTAGCGGGTCCAATGAGCAGTTCTTC; CDR3aa: CASSSGSNEQFF
j_gene: TRBJ2-6; len: 17; abundance: few; v_gene: TRBV10-3; d_gene: TRBD1; CDR3nt: TGTGCCATCAGACCGGGACAGGGCCTCTCTGGGGCCAACGTCCTGACTTTC; CDR3aa: CAIRPGQGLSGANVLTF
j_gene: TRBJ2-2; len: 13; abundance: .; v_gene: TRBV29-1; d_gene: .; CDR3nt: TGCAGCGGTGGACTCTCGAACACCGGGGAGCTGTTTTTT; CDR3aa: CSGGLSNTGELFF
j_gene: TRBJ1-3; len: 18; abundance: .; v_gene: TRBV15; d_gene: TRBD1; CDR3nt: TGTGCCACCAGCAGTCTCCGCGGGACAGCCCTCTCTGGAAACACCATATATTTT; CDR3aa: CATSSLRGTALSGNTIYF
j_gene: TRBJ1-1; len: 13; abundance: .; v_gene: TRBV14; d_gene: TRBD1; CDR3nt: TGTGCCAGCAGCCTGACAGGGGGCACTGAAGCTTTCTTT; CDR3aa: CASSLTGGTEAFF
j_gene: TRBJ2-3; len: 14; abundance: few; v_gene: TRBV5-4; d_gene: .; CDR3nt: TGTGCCAGCAGCTCGAAGGAGGCCACAGATACGCAGTATTTT; CDR3aa: CASSSKEATDTQYF
j_gene: TRBJ2-7; len: 15; abundance: .; v_gene: TRBV3-1/TRBV3-2; d_gene: .; CDR3nt: TGTGCCAGCAGCCAAGATCCGGGGAATGGTCGCGAGCAGTACTTC; CDR3aa: CASSQDPGNGREQYF
j_gene: TRBJ1-4; len: 15; abundance: .; v_gene: TRBV14; d_gene: .; CDR3nt: TGTGCCAGCAGCCAATTACGGGGGTCAAATGAAAAACTGTTTTTT; CDR3aa: CASSQLRGSNEKLFF
j_gene: TRBJ1-1; len: 13; abundance: few; v_gene: TRBV2; d_gene: .; CDR3nt: TGTGCCAGCAGTGACAGGGGGAACACTGAAGCTTTCTTT; CDR3aa: CASSDRGNTEAFF
j_gene: TRBJ1-5; len: 13; abundance: once; v_gene: TRBV5-1; d_gene: .; CDR3nt: TGCGCCAGCAGCTTGGAGCCCCTCCAGCCCCAGCATTTT; CDR3aa: CASSLEPLQPQHF
j_gene: TRBJ2-7; len: 13; abundance: .; v_gene: TRBV7-2; d_gene: .; CDR3nt: TGTGCCAGCAGCTTCGGAGGCGGGTACGAGCAGTACTTC; CDR3aa: CASSFGGGYEQYF
j_gene: TRBJ2-2; len: 15; abundance: .; v_gene: TRBV6-6; d_gene: .; CDR3nt: TGTGCCAGCAGTTACGGCAGGGGTGGAACCGGGGAGCTGTTTTTT; CDR3aa: CASSYGRGGTGELFF
j_gene: TRBJ1-1; len: 13; abundance: .; v_gene: TRBV24-1; d_gene: TRBD1; CDR3nt: TGTGCCACCAGGGGGACAGGGCACACTGAAGCTTTCTTT; CDR3aa: CATRGTGHTEAFF
j_gene: TRBJ2-7; len: 18; abundance: .; v_gene: TRBV5-1; d_gene: TRBD1; CDR3nt: TGCGCCAGCAGCTCCTTGACAGGGGTGGGATTCACTCGCTACGAGCAGTACTTC; CDR3aa: CASSSLTGVGFTRYEQYF
j_gene: TRBJ1-2; len: 12; abundance: once; v_gene: TRBV5-8; d_gene: .; CDR3nt: TGTGCCAGCAGACCGGAACGCGGTGGCTACACCTTC; CDR3aa: CASRPERGGYTF
j_gene: TRBJ1-6; len: 14; abundance: once; v_gene: TRBV21-1; d_gene: .; CDR3nt: TGTGCCAGCAGCGCCACAACCAGGGGGTCACCCCTCCACTTT; CDR3aa: CASSATTRGSPLHF
j_gene: TRBJ1-2; len: 12; abundance: once; v_gene: TRBV2; d_gene: TRBD1; CDR3nt: TGTGCCACAACGGGACAGCCGCAAGGCTACACCTTC; CDR3aa: CATTGQPQGYTF
j_gene: TRBJ2-5; len: 15; abundance: .; v_gene: TRBV7-2; d_gene: .; CDR3nt: TGTGCCAGCAGCTTAGACTGGGCAGGTTGGGAGACCCAGTACTTC; CDR3aa: CASSLDWAGWETQYF